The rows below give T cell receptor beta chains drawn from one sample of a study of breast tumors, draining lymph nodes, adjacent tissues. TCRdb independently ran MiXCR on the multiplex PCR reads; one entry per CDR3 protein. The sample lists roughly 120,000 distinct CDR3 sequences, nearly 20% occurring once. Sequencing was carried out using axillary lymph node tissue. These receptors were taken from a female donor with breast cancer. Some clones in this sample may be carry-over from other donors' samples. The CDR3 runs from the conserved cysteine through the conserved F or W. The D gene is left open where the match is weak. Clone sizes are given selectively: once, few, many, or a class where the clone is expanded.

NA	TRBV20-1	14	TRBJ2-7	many	TGCAGTGCTAGTGCCGGGACGGTTTTAAGCGAGCAGTACTTC	CSASAGTVLSEQYF
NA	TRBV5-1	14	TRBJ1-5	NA	TGCGCCAGCAGCTCCGGGACGGAGGATCAGCCCCAGCATTTT	CASSSGTEDQPQHF
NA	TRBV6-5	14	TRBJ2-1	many	TGTGCCAGCAGTTACTCACGGTCCAGCAATGAGCAGTTCTTC	CASSYSRSSNEQFF
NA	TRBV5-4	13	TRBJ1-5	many	TGTGCCAGCAGACCCGAAACAAATCAGCCCCAGCATTTT	CASRPETNQPQHF
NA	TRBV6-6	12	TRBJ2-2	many	TGTGCCAGCTATGAGTTGGACGGGGAGCTGTTTTTT	CASYELDGELFF
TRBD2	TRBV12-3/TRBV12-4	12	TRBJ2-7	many	TGTGCCAGCGGGCGGGAGGGTAACGAGCAGTACTTC	CASGREGNEQYF
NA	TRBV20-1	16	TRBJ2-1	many	TGCAGTGCTAGCGTCCCCAGCGGGAAGGGGGTTCATGAGCAGTTCTTC	CSASVPSGKGVHEQFF
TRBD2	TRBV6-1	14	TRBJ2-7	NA	TGTGCCACCATCTCCTCTAGCGGGAGTACCCAGCAGTACTTC	CATISSSGSTQQYF
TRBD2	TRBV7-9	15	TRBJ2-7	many	TGTGCCAGCAGCTCCACCCCCCGGGAGGGCCACGAGCAGTACTTC	CASSSTPREGHEQYF
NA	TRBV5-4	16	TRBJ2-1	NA	TGTGCCAGCAGCTTAGGTGGTTTGGCCGGAGACGATGAGCAGTTCTTC	CASSLGGLAGDDEQFF
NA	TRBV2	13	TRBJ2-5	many	TGTGCCAGCAGTGGGGGCAGGGAAGAGACCCAGTACTTC	CASSGGREETQYF
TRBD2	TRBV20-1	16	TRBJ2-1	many	TGCAGTGCTAGAGATCTGCTGGCGGGAGGTCAGAATGAGCAGTTCTTC	CSARDLLAGGQNEQFF
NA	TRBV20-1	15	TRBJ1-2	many	TGCAGTGCTAGCCTAAGTCCGTCGCTCAACTATGGCTACACCTTC	CSASLSPSLNYGYTF
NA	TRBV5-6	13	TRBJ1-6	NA	TGTGCCAGCAGCTTGTGGGGTAATTCACTCCTCCACTTT	CASSLWGNSLLHF
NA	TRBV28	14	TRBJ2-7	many	TGTGCCACCATGATAGCGGCAGCTGTGGACGAGCAGTACTTC	CATMIAAAVDEQYF
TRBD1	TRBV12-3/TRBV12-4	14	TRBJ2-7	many	TGTGCCAGCAGGAGACAGGGGAATCAGGCCGAGCAGTACTTC	CASRRQGNQAEQYF
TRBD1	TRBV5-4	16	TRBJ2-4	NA	TGTGCCAGCAGCACGGACAGGGGGCTGGGGGGAAACATTCAGTACTTC	CASSTDRGLGGNIQYF
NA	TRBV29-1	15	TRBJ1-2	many	TGCAGCGTTGAAGATCCTAAGAGATCCAACTATGGCTACACCTTC	CSVEDPKRSNYGYTF
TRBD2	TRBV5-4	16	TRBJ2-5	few	TGTGCCAGCAGCATAAAGCGGGGGCCCGGGGTCGAGACCCAGTACTTC	CASSIKRGPGVETQYF
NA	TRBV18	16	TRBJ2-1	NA	TGTGCCAGCTCACCACCAGGTGGAGGGAGCTACAATGAGCAGTTCTTC	CASSPPGGGSYNEQFF
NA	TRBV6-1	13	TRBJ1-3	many	TGTGCCGGGGGACAAAACTCTGGAAACACCATATATTTT	CAGGQNSGNTIYF
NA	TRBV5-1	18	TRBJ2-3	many	TGCGCCAGCAGATCCCCTCTTCGGGCCGCGGGGAACTGGGATACGCAGTATTTT	CASRSPLRAAGNWDTQYF
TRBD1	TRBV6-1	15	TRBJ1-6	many	TGTGCCAGCAGTGAGAGAGGGACAGGCAGTCTTCCCCTCCACTTT	CASSERGTGSLPLHF
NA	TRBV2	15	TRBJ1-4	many	TGTGCCAGCAGTGCGATGGGGACCGCAAATGAAAAACTGTTTTTT	CASSAMGTANEKLFF
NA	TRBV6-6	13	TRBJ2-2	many	TGTGCCAGCATTCACGAGAACACCGGGGAGCTGTTTTTT	CASIHENTGELFF
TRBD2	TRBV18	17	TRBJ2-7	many	TGTGCCAGCTCACCGTCAGCCGGCGGGACTAGCGGCGTGGAGCAGTACTTC	CASSPSAGGTSGVEQYF
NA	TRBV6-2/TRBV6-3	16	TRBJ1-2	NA	TGTGCCAGCAGTTACTCTCTGGACGGCAAAAACTATGGCTACACCTTC	CASSYSLDGKNYGYTF